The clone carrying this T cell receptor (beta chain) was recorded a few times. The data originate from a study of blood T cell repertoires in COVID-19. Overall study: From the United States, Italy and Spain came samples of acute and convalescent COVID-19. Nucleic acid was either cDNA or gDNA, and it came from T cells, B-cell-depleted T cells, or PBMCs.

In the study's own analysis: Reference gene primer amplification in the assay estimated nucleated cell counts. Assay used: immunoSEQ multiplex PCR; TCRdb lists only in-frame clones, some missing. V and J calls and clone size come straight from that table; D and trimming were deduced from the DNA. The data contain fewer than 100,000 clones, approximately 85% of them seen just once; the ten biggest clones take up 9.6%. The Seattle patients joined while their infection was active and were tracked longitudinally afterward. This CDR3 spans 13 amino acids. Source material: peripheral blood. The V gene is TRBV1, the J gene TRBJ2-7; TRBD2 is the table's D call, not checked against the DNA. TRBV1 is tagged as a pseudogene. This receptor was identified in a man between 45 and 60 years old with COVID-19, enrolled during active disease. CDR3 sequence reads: CTSLARESYEQYF. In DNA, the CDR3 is TGCACCAGCTTGGCTAGAGAGTCCTACGAGCAGTACTTC.